A selection of T cell receptor beta chains follows, all from one sample in a study of blood T cell repertoires in COVID-19. Using immunoSEQ multiplex PCR, the repertoire was profiled, and TCRdb retains in-frame clones only, with some absent. The sample carries 70,000 to 95,000 clones, roughly nine tenths recorded once. Sample: peripheral blood. The receptors come from a man aged 50-60 years with COVID-19, enrolled during active disease. CDR3s include the opening cysteine and the closing phenylalanine or tryptophan. A D gene is named only where the DNA matches it firmly. Size tells how often a clone was seen (once, few, many) or the class of an expanded clone, and some rows leave it out.

>TRBV7-3|TRBD1|TRBJ2-3|.
CASSPIGTGRSDTQYF
TGTGCCAGCAGCCCCATCGGGACAGGGAGATCAGATACGCAGTATTTT
>TRBV29-1|TRBD1|TRBJ1-2|.
CSAAGGVGGYTF
TGCAGCGCCGCAGGGGGCGTTGGTGGCTACACCTTC
>TRBV24-1|.|TRBJ2-6|once
CATSDRRGSGANVLTF
TGTGCCACCAGTGATCGAAGGGGCTCTGGGGCCAACGTCCTGACTTTC
>TRBV7-9|.|TRBJ2-1|.
CASSQADFSYNEQFF
TGTGCCAGCAGCCAAGCGGATTTCTCCTACAATGAGCAGTTCTTC
>TRBV24-1|TRBD1|TRBJ2-3|.
CAASGQGRGTDTQYF
TGTGCCGCATCCGGACAGGGCCGGGGCACAGATACGCAGTATTTT
>TRBV7-9|TRBD2|TRBJ2-5|.
CASSFSGTSLETQYF
TGTGCCAGCAGCTTTTCCGGGACTAGTTTAGAGACCCAGTACTTC
>TRBV7-3|.|TRBJ2-2|.
CASSSGQTGELFF
TGTGCCAGCAGCTCCGGACAGACCGGGGAGCTGTTTTTT
>TRBV28|.|TRBJ1-1|.
CASSSGGEGNTEAFF
TGTGCCAGCAGTTCTGGGGGCGAAGGAAACACTGAAGCTTTCTTT
>TRBV6-2/TRBV6-3|TRBD2|TRBJ2-1|.
CASSYEGTSGRLDEQFF
TGTGCCAGCAGTTACGAGGGGACTAGCGGGAGGTTGGATGAGCAGTTCTTC
>TRBV2|TRBD1|TRBJ2-7|.
CASSWAGGGEQYF
TGTGCCAGCAGTTGGGCAGGGGGCGGGGAGCAGTACTTC
>TRBV9|.|TRBJ1-1|.
CASSLAGAAVTEAFF
TGTGCCAGCAGCCTCGCGGGGGCGGCGGTCACTGAAGCTTTCTTT
>TRBV19|TRBD2|TRBJ2-5|.
CASSPQGRRSGNSLGETQYF
TGTGCCAGTAGTCCCCAGGGGCGGCGTAGCGGGAACTCTTTGGGGGAGACCCAGTACTTC
>TRBV19|TRBD1|TRBJ2-5|.
CASSNPGQGEETQYF
TGTGCCAGTTCTAATCCGGGACAGGGGGAAGAGACCCAGTACTTC
>TRBV3-1/TRBV3-2|.|TRBJ1-5|.
CASSPSSQDQPQHF
TGTGCCAGCAGCCCGTCATCGCAGGATCAGCCCCAGCATTTT
>TRBV18|TRBD1|TRBJ1-2|.
CASSPPPTGTGVVYGYTF
TGTGCCAGCTCACCACCTCCGACGGGGACAGGGGTGGTCTATGGCTACACCTTC
>TRBV2|.|TRBJ2-1|.
CASSGGPYNEQFF
TGTGCCAGCAGTGGTGGGCCATACAATGAGCAGTTCTTC
>TRBV4-2|TRBD2|TRBJ2-2|medium-sized
CASSQERGSNTGELFF
TGTGCCAGCAGCCAAGAGCGCGGGAGTAACACCGGGGAGCTGTTTTTT
>TRBV5-6|.|TRBJ2-1|.
CASRQGISSYNEQFF
TGTGCCAGCAGGCAGGGTATCTCATCCTACAATGAGCAGTTCTTC
>TRBV28|.|TRBJ2-7|.
CASSTLYEQYF
TGTGCCAGCAGTACTCTCTACGAGCAGTACTTC
>TRBV27|.|TRBJ2-2|few
CASSLSFGGPTGELFF
TGTGCCAGCAGTTTATCGTTCGGAGGGCCGACCGGGGAGCTGTTTTTT
>TRBV10-3|.|TRBJ2-7|.
CAGGDWGPTYEQYF
TGTGCCGGCGGGGATTGGGGCCCCACCTACGAGCAGTACTTC
>TRBV7-3|.|TRBJ2-2|.
CASSLAAGTGELFF
TGTGCCAGCAGCTTAGCAGCAGGGACCGGGGAGCTGTTTTTT
>TRBV29-1|.|TRBJ1-2|few
CSVEAQDDGYTF
TGCAGCGTTGAAGCGCAGGATGATGGCTACACCTTC
>TRBV4-1|TRBD2|TRBJ2-5|.
CASSQGGLAGGGTQYF
TGCGCCAGCAGCCAAGGCGGACTAGCGGGAGGCGGGACCCAGTACTTC
>TRBV28|TRBD1|TRBJ2-7|.
CASSLGQGAPLTYEQYF
TGTGCCAGCAGTTTGGGACAGGGGGCCCCTCTTACCTACGAGCAGTACTTC
>TRBV24-1|TRBD1|TRBJ1-2|.
CATSGGSPLTGVGYTF
TGTGCCACCAGTGGGGGATCCCCCCTCACAGGGGTCGGCTACACCTTC
>TRBV24-1|TRBD2|TRBJ2-1|.
CATSGLAGEGINEQFF
TGTGCCACCAGTGGTCTAGCGGGAGAGGGTATCAATGAGCAGTTCTTC
>TRBV5-6|.|TRBJ2-7|.
CASSLARLGYEQYF
TGTGCCAGCAGCTTGGCCCGGCTAGGATACGAGCAGTACTTC
>TRBV7-3|TRBD2|TRBJ2-2|.
CATHWAGGTNTGELFF
TGTGCCACCCACTGGGCGGGAGGCACGAACACCGGGGAGCTGTTTTTT
>TRBV5-6|.|TRBJ1-5|.
CASSLRGGSVNQPQHF
TGTGCCAGCAGCTTGAGGGGGGGCTCAGTCAATCAGCCCCAGCATTTT
>TRBV11-2|.|TRBJ2-6|medium-sized
CASSSSGRRAGANVLTF
TGTGCCAGCAGCTCATCGGGAAGACGAGCTGGGGCCAACGTCCTGACTTTC
>TRBV19|.|TRBJ1-5|.
CASASRGNQPQHF
TGTGCCAGTGCATCGCGGGGGAATCAGCCCCAGCATTTT
>TRBV18|TRBD1|TRBJ2-3|.
CASSRQGNGDTQYF
TGTGCCAGCTCACGACAGGGGAACGGAGATACGCAGTATTTT
>TRBV5-4|TRBD2|TRBJ2-1|.
CASSHSRGDEQFF
TGTGCCAGCAGCCACTCTCGGGGGGATGAGCAGTTCTTC
>TRBV5-8|TRBD1|TRBJ1-1|.
CASSFDRQGARTEAFF
TGTGCCAGCAGCTTCGATCGACAGGGGGCGCGCACTGAAGCTTTCTTT
>TRBV20-1|.|TRBJ2-3|.
CSGGSPDTQYF
TGCAGTGGCGGGTCCCCAGATACGCAGTATTTT
>TRBV30|.|TRBJ2-7|.
CAWSIQRSYEQYF
TGTGCCTGGAGTATCCAGCGGTCCTACGAGCAGTACTTC
>TRBV10-3|.|TRBJ2-7|.
CAISPRYEQYF
TGTGCCATCAGTCCCAGATACGAGCAGTACTTC
>TRBV18|.|TRBJ2-1|.
CASSPLDRNEQFF
TGTGCCAGCTCACCATTAGATCGGAATGAGCAGTTCTTC
>TRBV4-3|.|TRBJ2-1|.
CASSQDRGAGNEQFF
TGCGCCAGCAGCCAAGATCGGGGGGCTGGCAATGAGCAGTTCTTC
>TRBV4-2|.|TRBJ1-6|.
CASSQVSGHSNSPLHF
TGTGCCAGCAGCCAAGTCTCGGGACACTCTAATTCACCCCTCCACTTT
>TRBV30|.|TRBJ1-2|.
CAWSRLYGYTF
TGTGCCTGGAGTAGACTCTATGGCTACACCTTC
>TRBV9|.|TRBJ1-4|.
CASSPALAVTNEKLFF
TGTGCCAGCAGCCCCGCCCTGGCAGTAACTAATGAAAAACTGTTTTTT
>TRBV5-1|.|TRBJ2-7|.
CARADDVSSSYEQYF
TGCGCCAGGGCGGATGATGTCTCCTCTTCCTACGAGCAGTACTTC
>TRBV5-6|TRBD1|TRBJ1-2|.
CASSQTGTASFGGYTF
TGTGCCAGCAGCCAGACAGGGACAGCGAGCTTTGGGGGCTACACCTTC
>TRBV5-4|.|TRBJ1-3|once
CASSAQTGAGNTIYF
TGTGCCAGCAGCGCCCAAACAGGAGCTGGAAACACCATATATTTT
>TRBV30|.|TRBJ2-1|.
CAWEGRVNEQFF
TGTGCCTGGGAAGGCAGGGTGAATGAGCAGTTCTTC
>TRBV18|.|TRBJ1-4|.
CASSRSPDVASEKLFF
TGTGCCAGCTCACGGTCGCCAGACGTAGCAAGTGAAAAACTGTTTTTT